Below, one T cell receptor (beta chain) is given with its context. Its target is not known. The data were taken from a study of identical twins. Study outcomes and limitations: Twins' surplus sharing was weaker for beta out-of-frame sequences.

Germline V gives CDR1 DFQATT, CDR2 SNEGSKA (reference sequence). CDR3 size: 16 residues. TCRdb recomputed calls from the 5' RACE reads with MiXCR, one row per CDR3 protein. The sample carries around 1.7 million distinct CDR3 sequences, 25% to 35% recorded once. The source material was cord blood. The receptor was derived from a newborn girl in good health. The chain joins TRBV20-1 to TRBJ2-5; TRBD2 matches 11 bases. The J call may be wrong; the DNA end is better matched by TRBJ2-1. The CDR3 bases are TGCAGTGCTAGTGGGACTAGCGGAGAACACCAAGAGACCCAGTTCTTC. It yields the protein CSASGTSGEHQETQFF.